This entry concerns a single TCR beta chain. These data belong to a study of cytomegalovirus exposure and HLA in healthy donors. The PCR had 60 Vbeta and 13 Jbeta primers. Assay used: immunoSEQ multiplex PCR; TCRdb lists only in-frame clones, some missing. This sample yields fewer than 200,000 clones, of which about 77% are seen a single time; approximately 2.9% belongs to the top ten. Germline CDR1 is SQVTM and CDR2 is ANQGSEA. Trimming took 7 bases from V and 0 from J, leaving 10 bases between them. The CDR3 contains 12 residues. V is TRBV29-1 and J is TRBJ2-7, with a tentative D call TRBD1 (6 bases). This clonotype originated in a female donor in good health and CMV-seronegative. The sequencing input was PBMCs. CDR3 sequence (DNA): TGCAGCGCCGGGGACAACTCCTACGAGCAGTACTTC. Translating it yields CSAGDNSYEQYF.